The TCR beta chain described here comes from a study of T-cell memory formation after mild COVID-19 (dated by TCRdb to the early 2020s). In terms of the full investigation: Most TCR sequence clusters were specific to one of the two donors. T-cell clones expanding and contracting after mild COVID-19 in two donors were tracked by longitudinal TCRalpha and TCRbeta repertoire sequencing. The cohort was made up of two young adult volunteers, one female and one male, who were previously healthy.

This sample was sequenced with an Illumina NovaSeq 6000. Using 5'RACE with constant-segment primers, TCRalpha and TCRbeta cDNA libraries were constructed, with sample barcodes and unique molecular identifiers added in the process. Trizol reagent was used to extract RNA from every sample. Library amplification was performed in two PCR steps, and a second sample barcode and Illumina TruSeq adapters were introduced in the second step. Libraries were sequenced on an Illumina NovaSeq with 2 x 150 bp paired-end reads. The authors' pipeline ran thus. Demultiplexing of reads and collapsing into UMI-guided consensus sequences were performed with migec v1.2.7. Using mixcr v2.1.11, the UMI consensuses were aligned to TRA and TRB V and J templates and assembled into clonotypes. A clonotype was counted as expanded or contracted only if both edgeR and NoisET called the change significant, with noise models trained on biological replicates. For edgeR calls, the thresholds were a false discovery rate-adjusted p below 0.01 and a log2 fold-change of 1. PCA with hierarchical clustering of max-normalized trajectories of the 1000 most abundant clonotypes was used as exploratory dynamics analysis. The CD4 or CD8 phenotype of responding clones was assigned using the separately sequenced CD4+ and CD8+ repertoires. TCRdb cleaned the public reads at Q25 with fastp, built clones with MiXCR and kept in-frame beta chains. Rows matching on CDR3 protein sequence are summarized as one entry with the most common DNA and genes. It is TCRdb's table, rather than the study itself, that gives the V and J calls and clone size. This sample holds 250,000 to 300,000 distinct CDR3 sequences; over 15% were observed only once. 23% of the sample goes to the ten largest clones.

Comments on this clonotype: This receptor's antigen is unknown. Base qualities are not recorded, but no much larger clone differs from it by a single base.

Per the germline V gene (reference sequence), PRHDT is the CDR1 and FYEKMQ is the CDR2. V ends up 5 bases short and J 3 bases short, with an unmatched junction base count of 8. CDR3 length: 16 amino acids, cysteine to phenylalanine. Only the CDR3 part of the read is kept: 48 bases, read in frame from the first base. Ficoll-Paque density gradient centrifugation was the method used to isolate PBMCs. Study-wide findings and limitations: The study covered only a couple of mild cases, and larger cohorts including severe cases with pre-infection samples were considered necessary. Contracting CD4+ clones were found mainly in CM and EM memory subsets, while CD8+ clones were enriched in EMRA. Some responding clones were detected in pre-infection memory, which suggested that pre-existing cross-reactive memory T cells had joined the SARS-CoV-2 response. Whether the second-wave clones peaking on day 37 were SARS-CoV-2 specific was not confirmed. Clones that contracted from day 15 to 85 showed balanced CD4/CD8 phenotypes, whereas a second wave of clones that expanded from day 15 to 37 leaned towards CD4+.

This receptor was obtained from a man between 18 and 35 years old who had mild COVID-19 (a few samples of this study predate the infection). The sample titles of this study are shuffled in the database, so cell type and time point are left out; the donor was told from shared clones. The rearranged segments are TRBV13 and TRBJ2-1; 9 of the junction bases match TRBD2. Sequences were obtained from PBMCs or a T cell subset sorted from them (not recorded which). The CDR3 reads CASSLSGRGGYNEQFF. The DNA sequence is TGTGCCAGCAGCCTGAGCGGGCGGGGGGGCTACAATGAGCAGTTCTTC. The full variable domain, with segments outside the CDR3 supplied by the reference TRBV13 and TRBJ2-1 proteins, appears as AAGVIQSPRHLIKEKRETATLKCYPIPRHDTVYWYQQGPGQDPQFLISFYEKMQSDKGSIPDRFSAQQFSDYHSELNMSSLELGDSALYFCASSLSGRGGYNEQFFGPGTRLTVL.